The entry that follows covers one T cell receptor (beta chain) sequence. Its antigen is as yet unknown. V lost 4 bases to trimming and J lost 2 bases, with 9 bases between them. Germline V gene data show CDR1 as MNHNS and CDR2 as SASEGT. This CDR3 is built from 14 residues. This entry comes from a study of response to subunit inactivated influenza vaccine. The study, taken as a whole, reports: Few additional T cells are recruited per seasonal influenza vaccination, authors suggested.

TCRdb reprocessed the RT-PCR reads with MiXCR, giving one entry per CDR3 protein. The sample records 650,000 to 850,000 distinct CDR3 sequences, over 11% being singletons. The J gene is TRBJ1-5, the V gene TRBV6-1; tentative D call: TRBD1 (5 bases). The material was PBMCs from blood, obtained 14 to 15 days before vaccination. This TCR derives from a middle-aged man who received an inactivated influenza vaccine. CDR3 sequence reads: CASSAARGNQPQHF. DNA of the CDR3: TGTGCCAGCAGTGCCGCCAGGGGCAATCAGCCCCAGCATTTT.